These 32 T cell receptor beta chains came from one sample sequenced in a study of shared clonotypes between healthy human individuals. Only in-frame clones appear in the TCRdb table, and some are missing; sequencing was by immunoSEQ multiplex PCR. The repertoire includes 2.3 million or so clones, more than 80% of them detected once, and approximately 0.4% sits in the top ten. The sequenced material came from naive CD4+ T cells from PBMCs. Subset described: CD45RA+ positively selected. Receptor source: a man in his late teens or twenties in good health. Some clones in this sample may be carry-over from other donors' samples.

This clone was seen only a few times. This sequence joins TRBV6-1 and TRBJ1-1, with no clear D. Germline CDR1 MNHNS, CDR2 SASEGT. The CDR3 runs to 13 residues. The V end lost 4 bases, the J end lost 4 bases, and 10 bases lay between the germline ends. The DNA for the CDR3 is TGTGCCAGCAGTGTAACACAGAGCACTGAAGCTTTCTTT. Translating it yields CASSVTQSTEAFF.

This sequence joins TRBV10-3 and TRBJ1-5; maybe TRBD1 (5 bases). The length of the CDR3 is 13 residues. V shed 6 bases and J shed 6 bases, with 12 bases lying between them. Looked up from germline, CDR1 is ENHRY and CDR2 is SYGVKD. CDR3 nucleotide sequence: TGTGCCATCAGCCGGCAGGGAGGTCAGCCCCAGCATTTT. Its translation is CAISRQGGQPQHF.

This clone is a singleton in its sample. This chain links TRBV6-1 with TRBJ1-2; D remains unclear. V was shortened by 2 bases and J by 0 bases, with 13 bases between the two germline ends. CDR1 and CDR2 from the germline V gene are MNHNS and SASEGT. This CDR3 region has 16 residues. CDR3 sequence reads: CASSENPGWTNYGYTF. For the CDR3, the DNA is TGTGCCAGCAGTGAAAACCCCGGTTGGACTAACTATGGCTACACCTTC.

The rearrangement joins TRBV5-1 to TRBJ1-2; 10 nucleotides agree with TRBD1. The V gene end was trimmed by 3 bases and the J gene end by 4 bases; junction bases not matched to a gene: 9. CDR3 length: 16 amino acids. Germline CDR1 and CDR2: SGHRS and YFSETQ. The CDR3 reads CASSWGRDRGSYGYTF. In nucleotides, the CDR3 is TGCGCCAGCAGCTGGGGACGGGACAGGGGTAGCTATGGCTACACCTTC. Complete variable domain (other parts from reference TRBV5-1 and TRBJ1-2): KAGVTQTPRYLIKTRGQQVTLSCSPISGHRSVSWYQQTPGQGLQFLFEYFSETQRNKGNFPGRFSGRQFSNSRSEMNVSTLELGDSALYLCASSWGRDRGSYGYTFGSGTRLTVV.

On this clone: Other DNA sequences of this sample code for an identical CDR3. V gene TRBV28 combines with J gene TRBJ1-3; no definite D call. CDR1 is MDHEN and CDR2 is SYDVKM in the germline V gene. Trimming took 3 bases from V and 2 from J, leaving 2 bases between them. The length of the CDR3 is 12 residues. The CDR3 coding sequence is TGTGCCAGCAGTTTGGCTGGAAACACCATATATTTT. Amino acids: CASSLAGNTIYF.

The chain has TRBV7-2 and TRBJ1-2, with a tentative D call TRBD1 (5 bases). Germline CDR1 and CDR2: SGHTA and FQGNSA. This CDR3 is 15 amino acids long. V was trimmed by 0 bases and J by 3 bases, leaving 11 bases between them. The CDR3 sequence: CASSLALVGDYGYTF. The CDR3 coding sequence is TGTGCCAGCAGCTTAGCGCTCGTGGGGGACTATGGCTACACCTTC.

V usage is TRBV7-7 and J usage is TRBJ2-2; 7 bases are shared with TRBD2. The trim removed 3 bases at V and 6 bases at J, leaving 10 bases unmatched. Germline CDR1 SSHAT, CDR2 FNYEAQ (reference sequence). There are 16 residues in the CDR3. The CDR3 DNA reads as TGTGCCAGCAGCTTGGGAAAAGGACTAGTGCCCGGGGAGCTGTTTTTT. It is translated as CASSLGKGLVPGELFF.

The V gene is TRBV19, the J gene TRBJ1-1, with D unclear. The ends were cut back, 7 bases at V and 0 bases at J, with 9 bases in the middle. Germline CDR1 LNHDA, CDR2 SQIVND (reference sequence). The CDR3 sequence is 13 residues long. The CDR3 is CASKNRMNTEAFF. Written as DNA, the CDR3 is TGTGCCAGTAAGAACCGGATGAACACTGAAGCTTTCTTT.

The chain has TRBV1 and TRBJ1-3. TRBV1 is a documented pseudogene. CDR3 size: 16 residues. CDR3 sequence (DNA): TGCACCAGCAGGCTCGGGGGGAAAGTAGGTGGAAACACCATATATTTT. It specifies CTSRLGGKVGGNTIYF.

This clone has a single count. The V and J genes are TRBV7-7 and TRBJ1-4; D is ambiguous. Germline CDR1 SSHAT, CDR2 FNYEAQ (reference sequence). Trimming removed 2 bases from V and 12 bases from J, with 10 bases in between. CDR3 size: 12 residues. CDR3 residues: CASSLYSAELFF. As DNA, the CDR3 is TGTGCCAGCAGCTTATATTCAGCGGAACTGTTTTTT.

The chain is built from TRBV5-6 and TRBJ1-5; weak D call: TRBD1 (5 bases). Germline CDR1 is SGHDT and CDR2 is YYEEEE. The CDR3 is made up of 15 amino acids. The V end lost 3 bases, the J end lost 4 bases, and 14 bases lay between the germline ends. The CDR3, as DNA: TGTGCCAGCAGCTCCTCTCAGGGCCGGAATCAGCCCCAGCATTTT. This gives the protein CASSSSQGRNQPQHF.

V gene TRBV5-1 combines with J gene TRBJ2-3, with TRBD1 matching 8 bases. The CDR3 totals 15 residues. Looked up from germline, CDR1 is SGHRS and CDR2 is YFSETQ. The V segment lost 4 bases and the J segment 3 bases; nucleotides outside the gene matches: 7. The CDR3 here is CASSLGQGWTDTQYF. Here the CDR3 DNA reads TGCGCCAGCAGCCTTGGACAGGGATGGACAGATACGCAGTATTTT. Supplemented by reference TRBV5-1 and TRBJ2-3, the full variable domain reads KAGVTQTPRYLIKTRGQQVTLSCSPISGHRSVSWYQQTPGQGLQFLFEYFSETQRNKGNFPGRFSGRQFSNSRSEMNVSTLELGDSALYLCASSLGQGWTDTQYFGPGTRLTVL.

A word on this clone: The sample contains more than one DNA sequence encoding this CDR3. This rearrangement joins TRBV7-9 to TRBJ2-5, with a weak D call TRBD2 (5 bases). The length of the CDR3 is 13 residues. Trimming shortened V by 5 bases and J by 3 bases, and 10 bases separated the two germline ends. CDR1 and CDR2 from the germline V gene are SEHNR and FQNEAQ (reference sequence). The CDR3 DNA sequence: TGTGCCAGCAGCCTGGCAGCGGAAGAGACCCAGTACTTC. Translated, it gives CASSLAAEETQYF.

The chain uses TRBV18 and TRBJ2-4; no clear D gene. This CDR3 has 14 residues. The V gene's germline CDR1 is KGHSH and CDR2 LQKENI. V gave up 1 base and J gave up 3 bases, with 7 bases separating them. CDR3 loop: CASSPLRNKNIQYF. For the CDR3, the DNA is TGTGCCAGCTCACCACTTCGAAACAAAAACATTCAGTACTTC. Full variable domain (missing parts from reference TRBV18 and TRBJ2-4): NAGVMQNPRHLVRRRGQEARLRCSPMKGHSHVYWYRQLPEEGLKFMVYLQKENIIDESGMPKERFSAEFPKEGPSILRIQQVVRGDSAAYFCASSPLRNKNIQYFGAGTRLSVL.

The chain is built from TRBV2 and TRBJ2-7; TRBD2 agrees at 13 bases. J was trimmed by 7 bases and V by 5 bases; bases with no gene match: 14. CDR3 length: 17 amino acids. Germline CDR1 and CDR2: SNHLY and FYNNEI. The CDR3 region has the DNA TGTGCCAGCAGTTACGTCCCGGGACTAGCGGGAAAAGGGGAGCAGTACTTC. As protein: CASSYVPGLAGKGEQYF. The full variable domain, completed using reference TRBV2 and TRBJ2-7, is EPEVTQTPSHQVTQMGQEVILRCVPISNHLYFYWYRQILGQKVEFLVSFYNNEISEKSEIFDDQFSVERPDGSNFTLKIRSTKLEDSAMYFCASSYVPGLAGKGEQYFGPGTRLTVT.

V and J are TRBV9 and TRBJ2-3, with D possibly being TRBD2 (5 bases). V lost 6 bases to trimming and J lost 0 bases, with 8 bases between them. The germline CDR1 and CDR2 sequences are SGDLS and YYNGEE. The length of the CDR3 is 13 residues. The CDR3 sequence is CASNLASTDTQYF. In DNA form, the CDR3 reads TGTGCCAGCAACCTAGCTAGCACAGATACGCAGTATTTT. Using reference TRBV9 and TRBJ2-3 for the parts outside the CDR3, the full variable domain is DSGVTQTPKHLITATGQRVTLRCSPRSGDLSVYWYQQSLDQGLQFLIQYYNGEERAKGNILERFSAQQFPDLHSELNLSSLELGDSALYFCASNLASTDTQYFGPGTRLTVL.

The chain carries TRBV11-2 and TRBJ1-2; no firm D call. This CDR3 comprises 13 residues. The V end was cut by 7 bases, the J end by 4 bases, with 13 bases between. The germline gives CDR1 SGHAT, CDR2 FQNNGV. The CDR3 nucleotides read TGTGCCAGCACGTATCGCGCGGGCTATGGCTACACCTTC. This translates into CASTYRAGYGYTF.

This clone was counted a single time. The V gene is TRBV29-1, the J gene TRBJ2-6; tentative D call: TRBD2 (6 bases). Germline-derived CDR1 and CDR2 are SQVTM and ANQGSEA. There are 16 residues in the CDR3. The CDR3 nucleotides are TGCATTACCCTCGGCCGGGGGAGGTCTGGGGCCAACGTCCTGACTTTC. It specifies CITLGRGRSGANVLTF.

This clone occurred once. This chain joins TRBV19 and TRBJ1-4; 7 nucleotides match TRBD1. CDR3 length: 15 amino acids. Trimming removed 10 bases from V and 6 bases from J; junction bases left unmatched: 14. CDR1 is LNHDA and CDR2 is SQIVND in the germline V gene (reference sequence). CDR3 DNA: TGTGCCACCACGAAAAACAGGGGAGGTTATGAAAAACTGTTTTTT. This translates into CATTKNRGGYEKLFF. The variable domain in full, completed from reference TRBV19 and TRBJ1-4, reads DGGITQSPKYLFRKEGQNVTLSCEQNLNHDAMYWYRQDPGQGLRLIYYSQIVNDFQKGDIAEGYSVSREKKESFPLTVTSAQKNPTAFYLCATTKNRGGYEKLFFGSGTQLSVL.

The chain carries TRBV6-5 and TRBJ2-7; the D gene is possibly TRBD1 (5 bases). The length of the CDR3 is 16 residues. The germline V and J ends were trimmed by 1 base and 7 bases, with 20 bases remaining between them. The germline V gene has CDR1 MNHEY and CDR2 SVGAGI. The CDR3 loop is CASSYLRGSLDGEQYF. CDR3 DNA sequence: TGTGCCAGCAGTTACTTAAGGGGAAGCCTCGACGGGGAGCAGTACTTC.

J is TRBJ1-3 and V is TRBV4-1; TRBD1 agrees at 7 bases. V shed 4 bases, J shed 3 bases, and the junction held 15 bases outside the gene matches. The CDR3 is made up of 18 amino acids. The V gene's germline CDR1 is MGHRA and CDR2 YSYEKL. The CDR3 coding sequence is TGCGCCAGCAGCCCAACAAGGGGGCGGGCGTCCCGTGGAAACACCATATATTTT. It yields the protein CASSPTRGRASRGNTIYF.

This clone was picked up one time. The chain combines TRBV6-1 with TRBJ2-1; the D call may be TRBD1 or TRBD2 (5 bases each). Germline CDR1 and CDR2: MNHNS and SASEGT. The CDR3 is 13 amino acids. The V and J ends lost 4 bases and 10 bases respectively, with 14 bases between them. CDR3 loop: CASSAPRRGEQFF. In nucleotides, the CDR3 is TGTGCCAGCAGTGCCCCGCGTCGGGGCGAGCAGTTCTTC.

This chain links TRBV27 with TRBJ2-7; no reliable D call. Germline lookup yields CDR1 MNHEY and CDR2 SMNVEV (reference sequence). Trimming pared 10 bases from V and 0 bases from J, leaving 16 bases between. The CDR3 is 14 residues long. CDR3 sequence (DNA): TGTGCCACCCGGTGGGTAGCAACCTCCTACGAGCAGTACTTC. This translates into CATRWVATSYEQYF.

The sample holds one count of this clone. The chain has TRBV7-2 and TRBJ2-1; 13 bases are shared with TRBD2. V shed 5 bases and J 5 bases; nucleotides not matched to a gene: 6. The CDR3 spans 16 residues. Per germline, CDR1 SGHTA and CDR2 FQGNSA. The CDR3 protein is CASSEPGLAGNNEQFF. In nucleotides, the CDR3 is TGTGCCAGCAGCGAGCCGGGACTAGCGGGAAACAATGAGCAGTTCTTC.

The chain has TRBV29-1 and TRBJ2-2; D is possibly TRBD2 (5 bases). CDR1 is SQVTM and CDR2 is ANQGSEA in the germline V gene. V gave up 4 bases and J gave up 3 bases, with 12 bases separating them. The CDR3 contains 14 residues. The CDR3 region has the DNA TGCAGCGTTGGAGCGGAGATACACACCGGGGAGCTGTTTTTT. This gives the protein CSVGAEIHTGELFF.

The V and J genes are TRBV5-1 and TRBJ2-1; 11 positions agree with TRBD2. In germline, CDR1 is SGHRS, CDR2 YFSETQ. The V and J ends lost 0 bases and 6 bases, in that order; junction bases with no gene match: 5. This CDR3 is 16 amino acids long. The CDR3 here is CASSLAGTSGLNEQFF. In DNA form, the CDR3 reads TGCGCCAGCAGCTTGGCCGGGACTAGCGGCCTCAATGAGCAGTTCTTC.

The V gene is TRBV2, the J gene TRBJ2-1, with D possibly called TRBD1 or TRBD2 (5 bases each). Deletions cut 10 bases from V and 5 bases from J, with 9 bases between. The CDR3 is made up of 11 amino acids. Germline V gives CDR1 SNHLY, CDR2 FYNNEI. The CDR3 DNA reads as TGTGCCACCGGGACCAACAATGAGCAGTTCTTC. Its translation is CATGTNNEQFF.

This clone was detected a few times. The chain combines TRBV9 with TRBJ1-1; D is unresolved. This CDR3 spans 12 amino acids. Germline assignment: CDR1 SGDLS and CDR2 YYNGEE. V dropped 3 bases and J dropped 10 bases, with 13 bases sitting between them. The CDR3 region has the DNA TGTGCCAGCAGCGGAAGTGGGATCGGAGCTTTCTTT. Protein product: CASSGSGIGAFF.

This chain links TRBV7-9 with TRBJ2-5, with 13 nucleotides matching TRBD2. In germline, CDR1 is SEHNR, CDR2 FQNEAQ (reference sequence). This CDR3 contains 16 residues. With 5 bases clipped from V and 4 bases from J, the junction kept 7 bases outside the gene matches. The CDR3 loop reads CASSPGLAGEAETQYF. Here the CDR3 DNA reads TGTGCCAGCAGCCCAGGACTAGCGGGAGAGGCAGAGACCCAGTACTTC.

This rearrangement joins TRBV28 to TRBJ2-1, with TRBD2 identical over 7 bases. V was pared by 7 bases and J by 6 bases, with 15 bases of the junction left unmatched. The CDR3 length is 16 residues. The V gene's germline CDR1 is MDHEN and CDR2 SYDVKM. The CDR3 region is CASTPRGWGRANEQFF. The CDR3 DNA follows: TGTGCCAGCACCCCGCGGGGGTGGGGGAGGGCCAATGAGCAGTTCTTC.

Comment on this clone: The same CDR3 also results from other DNA sequences found in this sample. The chain has TRBV6-6 and TRBJ1-3; TRBD1 matches at 8 bases. Trimming took 5 bases from V and 4 from J; bases not matched to a gene: 4. CDR1 is MNHNY and CDR2 is SVGAGI in the germline V gene (reference sequence). This CDR3 is 14 amino acids long. As DNA, the CDR3 is TGTGCCAGCAGTCGACAGGGGTCAGGAAACACCATATATTTT. Residues: CASSRQGSGNTIYF.

V gene TRBV28 combines with J gene TRBJ2-1, with TRBD2 identical over 15 bases. This CDR3 is built from 18 residues. CDR1 is MDHEN and CDR2 is SYDVKM in the germline V gene. J was trimmed by 4 bases and V by 6 bases; bases with no gene match: 10. CDR3 region: CASSPGLAGGPRYNEQFF. The CDR3 nucleotides read TGTGCCAGCAGCCCCGGACTAGCGGGAGGGCCGAGGTACAATGAGCAGTTCTTC.